What follows is one TCR beta chain and its context. Antigen specificity is unknown. The data are from a study of blood T cells in healthy people across ages. A sample-barcoded 5' primer and a J-beta primer mix were used in a second PCR of about 7 to 12 cycles. Carrying 12 random nucleotides, a template-switch adaptor labeled each individual cDNA molecule. One entry per CDR3 protein, called by TCRdb with MiXCR from the 5' RACE reads. This table holds about 1.5 million distinct CDR3 sequences, roughly two fifths found once. Per germline, CDR1 SGHRS and CDR2 YFSETQ. The CDR3 has 16 residues. The trim removed 4 bases at V and 5 bases at J, leaving 8 bases unmatched. Overall study findings and caveats: Those diversity estimates obtained from one million T cells were thought to be underestimates. Samples with more naive T cells showed higher observed beta diversity.

Source material: blood. The rearrangement joins TRBV5-1 to TRBJ2-3, with 12 nucleotides matching TRBD2. This TCR was sampled from a woman aged 18-30 years in good health. CDR3 loop: CASSPSGRAVRDTQYF. In DNA form, the CDR3 reads TGCGCCAGCAGCCCTAGCGGGAGGGCCGTTAGAGATACGCAGTATTTT. The full variable domain, rest sourced from reference TRBV5-1 and TRBJ2-3, is KAGVTQTPRYLIKTRGQQVTLSCSPISGHRSVSWYQQTPGQGLQFLFEYFSETQRNKGNFPGRFSGRQFSNSRSEMNVSTLELGDSALYLCASSPSGRAVRDTQYFGPGTRLTVL.